A few counts support the clone carrying this T cell receptor (beta chain). As yet, its antigen is unknown. This table comes from immunoSEQ multiplex PCR, and its TCRdb copy is limited to in-frame clones, with some not included. This sample yields 90,000 to 100,000 clones, of which roughly 73% are seen a single time; about 9% belongs to the top ten. Time point here: cycle 4 day 1 (C4D1), after more than five weeks of nivolumab. Every patient relapsed after autologous stem cell transplantation, and brentuximab vedotin exposure varied. Complete response, partial response or progressive disease was recorded as best response. The CDR3 runs to 13 residues. Germline V gives CDR1 SNHLY, CDR2 FYNNEI. V lost 6 bases to trimming and J lost 14 bases, with 21 bases between them. The source of the sample is a study of PD-1 blockade in classical Hodgkin lymphoma. Notes on the study in general: Newly diagnosed patients were reported to start with lower TCR diversity than healthy donors. By cycle point C4D1, TCR diversity had risen significantly in CD4+ cells (but not CD8+ cells). No one has yet defined what causes the repertoire differences, which may be disease activity or prior therapy.

Sample: peripheral blood mononuclear cells (PBMCs), taken before the fourth cycle of nivolumab. This clonotype was obtained from a human donor with classical Hodgkin lymphoma. The chain employs TRBV2 and TRBJ2-3; D perhaps matches TRBD1 (7 bases). CDR3 sequence: CASSKGGRGVTYF. CDR3 DNA sequence: TGTGCCAGCAGCAAAGGGGGCAGGGGGGTTACGTATTTT.